A selection of T cell receptor beta chains follows, all from one sample in a study of human T cells and chemical hapten exposure. TCRdb reprocessed the RACE reads via MiXCR and lists one record per CDR3 protein. The table has about 30,000 distinct CDR3 sequences, 10% seen once. The sequencing here drew on whole blood, taken in connection with sensitization to the hapten diphenylcyclopropenone (DPC). All receptors derive from a man aged 50-59 years with alopecia areata. Some clones in this sample may be carry-over from other donors' samples. CDR3s include the opening cysteine and the closing phenylalanine or tryptophan. D genes are given only for firm matches. The size field is filled for only some rows; it gives once, few, many or a size class.

V: TRBV7-9
J: TRBJ2-5
size: many
D: -
DNA: TGTGCCAGCAGCTTGGGCGGGCAAGAGACCCAGTACTTC
CDR3: CASSLGGQETQYF

V: TRBV6-1
J: TRBJ2-3
size: many
D: TRBD1
DNA: TGTGCCAGCTCGACAGGGGATAAAGATACGCAGTATTTT
CDR3: CASSTGDKDTQYF

V: TRBV29-1
J: TRBJ2-7
size: many
D: -
DNA: TGCAGCGTGGCCGGGACATTCTCCTACGAGCAGTACTTC
CDR3: CSVAGTFSYEQYF

V: TRBV7-6
J: TRBJ2-2
size: many
D: -
DNA: TGTGCCAGCAGCTTAGACCTTGGCAGGGGGGAGCTGTTTTTT
CDR3: CASSLDLGRGELFF

V: TRBV7-8
J: TRBJ2-7
size: -
D: -
DNA: TGTGCCAGCAGCTTGACTGAAGTCTCCTACGAGCAGTACTTC
CDR3: CASSLTEVSYEQYF

V: TRBV3-1
J: TRBJ1-4
size: many
D: -
DNA: TGTGCCAGCAGCCGTCAGAATGAAAAACTGTTTTTT
CDR3: CASSRQNEKLFF

V: TRBV5-5
J: TRBJ2-1
size: many
D: TRBD1
DNA: TGTGCCAGCAGCCACAGGGGGCTGTACAATGAGCAGTTCTTC
CDR3: CASSHRGLYNEQFF

V: TRBV28
J: TRBJ1-1
size: -
D: TRBD1
DNA: TGTGCCAGCAAGTTGGGACAGGGCGTACGGGAAGCTTTCTTT
CDR3: CASKLGQGVREAFF

V: TRBV10-3
J: TRBJ2-5
size: many
D: -
DNA: TGTGCCATCAGTGGGGGCGGGAACCAAGAGACCCAGTACTTC
CDR3: CAISGGGNQETQYF

V: TRBV20-1
J: TRBJ2-7
size: -
D: -
DNA: TGCAGTGCTAGAGCGAATTACGAGCAGTACTTC
CDR3: CSARANYEQYF

V: TRBV12-5
J: TRBJ2-2
size: few
D: -
DNA: TGTGCTAGTGGTTTGGTATTAGAACGGCAGGGCACCGGGGAGCTGTTTTTT
CDR3: CASGLVLERQGTGELFF

V: TRBV5-4
J: TRBJ2-2
size: many
D: -
DNA: TGTGCCAGCACCCCCGGGAGCAGGGAAAACACCGGGGAGCTGTTTTTT
CDR3: CASTPGSRENTGELFF

V: TRBV10-3
J: TRBJ2-1
size: many
D: -
DNA: TGTGCCATCAGTGATTTGGGGAATGAGCAGTTCTTC
CDR3: CAISDLGNEQFF

V: TRBV7-6
J: TRBJ2-5
size: many
D: TRBD1
DNA: TGTGCCAGCAGCTCCACAACCCGGGGACAGGGAGGGGGAGAGACCCAGTACTTC
CDR3: CASSSTTRGQGGGETQYF

V: TRBV5-6
J: TRBJ2-3
size: many
D: -
DNA: TGTGCCAGCAGCTTGCTGGGGGATGTGGGGGGTACGCAGTATTTT
CDR3: CASSLLGDVGGTQYF

V: TRBV10-3
J: TRBJ2-5
size: many
D: -
DNA: TGTGCCATCAGTGAGTCTTGGCAGGAAAAAGAGACCCAGTACTTC
CDR3: CAISESWQEKETQYF

V: TRBV2
J: TRBJ2-5
size: few
D: -
DNA: TGTGCCAGCAGCGCTTCTAGCGTCGAAGAGACCCAGTACTTC
CDR3: CASSASSVEETQYF

V: TRBV7-9
J: TRBJ2-5
size: many
D: -
DNA: TGTGCCAGCAGCTTAGCGGCAGCTGAGACCCAGTACTTC
CDR3: CASSLAAAETQYF

V: TRBV24-1
J: TRBJ1-2
size: many
D: -
DNA: TGTGCCACCAGTGATTTGGACAGGGGCTACACCTTC
CDR3: CATSDLDRGYTF

V: TRBV7-2
J: TRBJ2-7
size: few
D: -
DNA: TGTGCCAGCAGCTTGTCACGTTCCTCCTACGAGCAGTACTTC
CDR3: CASSLSRSSYEQYF

V: TRBV18
J: TRBJ2-7
size: -
D: TRBD2
DNA: TGTGCCAGCTCACCACCCGGGACTAGCGTACTCTACGAGCAGTACTTC
CDR3: CASSPPGTSVLYEQYF

V: TRBV28
J: TRBJ1-2
size: -
D: -
DNA: TGTGCCAGCAGTCCCGGGACAAGGAATGACTATGGCTACACCTTC
CDR3: CASSPGTRNDYGYTF

V: TRBV6-6
J: TRBJ1-2
size: many
D: TRBD1
DNA: TGTGCCAGCAGTTCCGCCGGGACAGCAAATGGCTACACCTTC
CDR3: CASSSAGTANGYTF